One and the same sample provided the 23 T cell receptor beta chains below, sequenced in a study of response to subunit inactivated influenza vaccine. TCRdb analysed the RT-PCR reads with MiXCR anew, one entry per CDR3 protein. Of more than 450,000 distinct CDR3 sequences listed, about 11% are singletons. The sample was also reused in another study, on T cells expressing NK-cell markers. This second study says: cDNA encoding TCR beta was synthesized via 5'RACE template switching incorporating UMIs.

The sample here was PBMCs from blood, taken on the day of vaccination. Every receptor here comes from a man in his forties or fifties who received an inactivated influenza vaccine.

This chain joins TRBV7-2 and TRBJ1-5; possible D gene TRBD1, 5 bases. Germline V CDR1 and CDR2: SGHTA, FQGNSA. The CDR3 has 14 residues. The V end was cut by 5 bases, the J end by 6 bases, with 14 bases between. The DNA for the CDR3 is TGTGCCAGCAGCCCCGGTCCAGGGATTCAGCCCCAGCATTTT. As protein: CASSPGPGIQPQHF.

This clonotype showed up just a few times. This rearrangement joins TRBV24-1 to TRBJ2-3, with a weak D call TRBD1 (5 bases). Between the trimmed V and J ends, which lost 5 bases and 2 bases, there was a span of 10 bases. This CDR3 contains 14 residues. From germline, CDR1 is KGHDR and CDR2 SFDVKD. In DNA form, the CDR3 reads TGTGCCACCAGTGTGGACACTTCCACAGATACGCAGTATTTT. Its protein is CATSVDTSTDTQYF.

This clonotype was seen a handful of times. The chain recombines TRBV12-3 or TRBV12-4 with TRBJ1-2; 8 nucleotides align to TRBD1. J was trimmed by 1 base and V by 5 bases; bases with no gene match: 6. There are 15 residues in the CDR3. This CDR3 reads CASSGTGGNNYGYTF. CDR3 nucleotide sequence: TGTGCCAGCAGTGGGACAGGAGGAAATAACTATGGCTACACCTTC.

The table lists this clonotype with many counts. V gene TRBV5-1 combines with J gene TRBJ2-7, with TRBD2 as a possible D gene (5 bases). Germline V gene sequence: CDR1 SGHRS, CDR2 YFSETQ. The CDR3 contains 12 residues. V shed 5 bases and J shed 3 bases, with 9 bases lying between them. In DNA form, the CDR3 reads TGCGCCAGCAGAGACCGGGACTACGAGCAGTACTTC. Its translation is CASRDRDYEQYF.

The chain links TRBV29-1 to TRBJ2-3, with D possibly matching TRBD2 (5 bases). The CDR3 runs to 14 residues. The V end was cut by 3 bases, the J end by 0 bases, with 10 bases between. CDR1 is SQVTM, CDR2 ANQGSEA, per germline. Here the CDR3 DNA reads TGCAGCGTTGACCAGCGGCCTAGCACAGATACGCAGTATTTT. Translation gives CSVDQRPSTDTQYF.

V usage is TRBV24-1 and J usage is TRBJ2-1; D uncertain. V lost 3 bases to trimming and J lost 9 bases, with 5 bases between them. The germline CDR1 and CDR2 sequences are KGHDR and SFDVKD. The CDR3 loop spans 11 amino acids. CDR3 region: CATSDEREQFF. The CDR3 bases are TGTGCCACCAGTGATGAGCGTGAGCAGTTCTTC.

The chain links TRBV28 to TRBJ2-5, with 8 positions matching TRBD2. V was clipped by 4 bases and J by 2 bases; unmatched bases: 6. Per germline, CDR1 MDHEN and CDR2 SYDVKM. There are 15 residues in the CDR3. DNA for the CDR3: TGTGCCAGCAGTTCGATCGGGAGGGGACAAGAGACCCAGTACTTC. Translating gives CASSSIGRGQETQYF.

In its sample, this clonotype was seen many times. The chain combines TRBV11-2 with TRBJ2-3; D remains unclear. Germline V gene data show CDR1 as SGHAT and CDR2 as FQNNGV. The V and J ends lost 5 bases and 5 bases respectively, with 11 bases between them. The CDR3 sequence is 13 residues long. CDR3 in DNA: TGTGCCAGCAGCCCGGTTATAGGAGATACGCAGTATTTT. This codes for CASSPVIGDTQYF.

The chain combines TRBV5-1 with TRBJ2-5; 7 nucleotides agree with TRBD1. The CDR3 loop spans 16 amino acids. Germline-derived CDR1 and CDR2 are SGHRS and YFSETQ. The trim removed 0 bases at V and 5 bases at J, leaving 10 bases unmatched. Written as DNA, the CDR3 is TGCGCCAGCAGCTTGGGAGCCCAGACAGGGCAGGAGACCCAGTACTTC. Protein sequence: CASSLGAQTGQETQYF.

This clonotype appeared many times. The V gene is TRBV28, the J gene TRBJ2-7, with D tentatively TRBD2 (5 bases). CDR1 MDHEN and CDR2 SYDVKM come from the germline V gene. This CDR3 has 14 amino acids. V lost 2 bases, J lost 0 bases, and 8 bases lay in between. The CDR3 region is CASSLDYSSYEQYF. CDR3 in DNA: TGTGCCAGCAGTTTAGACTACAGCTCCTACGAGCAGTACTTC.

The DNA of the CDR3 is TGCGCCAGCAGCTGGGCGACAGGAGTTGGGACTGAAGCTTTCTTT. As protein: CASSWATGVGTEAFF. The chain couples TRBV5-1 to TRBJ1-1, with a tentative D call TRBD1 (6 bases). The CDR3 is 15 residues long. Germline loops: CDR1 SGHRS, CDR2 YFSETQ. V gave up 3 bases and J gave up 5 bases, with 17 bases separating them.

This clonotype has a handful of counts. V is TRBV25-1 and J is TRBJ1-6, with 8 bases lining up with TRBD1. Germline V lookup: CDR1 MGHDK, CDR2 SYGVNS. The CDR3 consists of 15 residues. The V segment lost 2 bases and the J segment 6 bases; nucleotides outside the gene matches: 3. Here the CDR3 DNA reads TGTGCCAGCAGTGAACAGGGGGCGTCTAATTCACCCCTCCACTTT. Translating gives CASSEQGASNSPLHF.

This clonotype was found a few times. CDR3 in DNA: TGCGCCAGCAGCCTGCGCGGGTTCCAAGAGACCCAGTACTTC. It translates to CASSLRGFQETQYF. The genes are TRBV4-3 and TRBJ2-5, with D tentatively TRBD2 (5 bases). The CDR3 consists of 14 residues. Trimming took off 4 bases at V and 1 base at J, with 10 bases between the two ends. Germline CDR1 and CDR2: LGHNA and YSLEER.

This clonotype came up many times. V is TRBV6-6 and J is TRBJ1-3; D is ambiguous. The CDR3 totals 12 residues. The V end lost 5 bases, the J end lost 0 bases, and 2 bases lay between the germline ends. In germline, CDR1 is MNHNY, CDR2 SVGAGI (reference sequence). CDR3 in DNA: TGTGCCAGCAGTCGCTCTGGAAACACCATATATTTT. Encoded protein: CASSRSGNTIYF.

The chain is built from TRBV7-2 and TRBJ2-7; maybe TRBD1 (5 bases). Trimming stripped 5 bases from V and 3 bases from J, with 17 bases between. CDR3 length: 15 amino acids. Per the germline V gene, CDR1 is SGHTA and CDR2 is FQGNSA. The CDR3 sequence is CASSPQAGPGYEQYF. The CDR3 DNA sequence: TGTGCCAGCAGCCCTCAAGCAGGGCCCGGCTACGAGCAGTACTTC.

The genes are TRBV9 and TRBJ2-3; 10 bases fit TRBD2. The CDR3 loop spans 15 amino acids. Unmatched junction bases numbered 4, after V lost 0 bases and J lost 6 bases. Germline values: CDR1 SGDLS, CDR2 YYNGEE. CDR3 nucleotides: TGTGCCAGCAGCGTAGGAGTAGCGGGAGGTGATACGCAGTATTTT. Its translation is CASSVGVAGGDTQYF.

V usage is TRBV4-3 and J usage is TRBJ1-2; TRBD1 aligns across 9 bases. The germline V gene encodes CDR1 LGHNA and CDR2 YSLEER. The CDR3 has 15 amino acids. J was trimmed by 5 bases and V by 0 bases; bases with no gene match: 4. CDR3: CASSQELGQGYGYTF. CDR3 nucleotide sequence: TGCGCCAGCAGCCAAGAGTTGGGACAGGGATATGGCTACACCTTC.

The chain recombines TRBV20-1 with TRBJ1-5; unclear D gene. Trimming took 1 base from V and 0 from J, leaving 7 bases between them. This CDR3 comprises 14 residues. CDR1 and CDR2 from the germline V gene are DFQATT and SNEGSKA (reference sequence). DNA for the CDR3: TGCAGTGCTAGAGTTGGTTATAGCAATCAGCCCCAGCATTTT. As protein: CSARVGYSNQPQHF.

CDR3 nucleotides: TGTGCCAGCATCTCCGCCGGGACAGTGGACACCGGGGAGCTGTTTTTT. The encoded protein is CASISAGTVDTGELFF. The chain joins TRBV6-2 or TRBV6-3 to TRBJ2-2; 7 nucleotides agree with TRBD1. The length of the CDR3 is 16 residues. CDR1 is MNHEY, CDR2 SVGEGT, per germline. The V gene end was trimmed by 7 bases and the J gene end by 3 bases; junction bases not matched to a gene: 11.

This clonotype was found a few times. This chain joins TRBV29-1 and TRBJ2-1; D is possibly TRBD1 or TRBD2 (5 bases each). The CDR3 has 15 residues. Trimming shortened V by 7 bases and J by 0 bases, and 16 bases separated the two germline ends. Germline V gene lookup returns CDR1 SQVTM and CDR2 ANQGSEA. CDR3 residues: CSAAGGASSYNEQFF. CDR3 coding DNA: TGCAGCGCCGCTGGGGGAGCCAGCTCCTACAATGAGCAGTTCTTC.

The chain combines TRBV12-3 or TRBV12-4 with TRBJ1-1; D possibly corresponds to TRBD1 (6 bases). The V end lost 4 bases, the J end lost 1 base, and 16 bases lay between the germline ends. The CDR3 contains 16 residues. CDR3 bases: TGTGCCAGCAGTTGGGGTGGGGGGCGCGGGAACACTGAAGCTTTCTTT. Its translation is CASSWGGGRGNTEAFF.

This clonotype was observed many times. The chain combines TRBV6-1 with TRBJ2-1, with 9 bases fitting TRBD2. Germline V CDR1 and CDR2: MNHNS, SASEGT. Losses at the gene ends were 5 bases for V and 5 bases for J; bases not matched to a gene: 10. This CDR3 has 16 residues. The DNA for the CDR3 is TGTGCCAGCAGTCGAGATGGACTAGCGCTAAACAATGAGCAGTTCTTC. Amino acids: CASSRDGLALNNEQFF.

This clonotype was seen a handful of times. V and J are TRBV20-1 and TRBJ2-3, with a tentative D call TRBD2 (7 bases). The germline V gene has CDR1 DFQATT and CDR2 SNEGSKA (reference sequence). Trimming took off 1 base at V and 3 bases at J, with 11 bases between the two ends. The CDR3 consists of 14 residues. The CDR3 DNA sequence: TGCAGTGCTAGAGGGGAGGGGGGAACAGATACGCAGTATTTT. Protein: CSARGEGGTDTQYF.